This T cell receptor (beta chain) derives from a study of blood T cell repertoires in COVID-19. Overall study context: COVID-19 samples from acute and convalescent phases originated in the United States, Italy and Spain. T cells, B-cell-depleted T cells, or PBMCs provided the cDNA or gDNA that served as material.

The repertoire was sequenced with immunoSEQ multiplex PCR; TCRdb's copy has only in-frame clones and lacks some. Among about 270,000 clones listed, about 89% were seen once. Trimming stripped 2 bases from V and 4 bases from J, with 16 bases between. The CDR3 loop spans 16 amino acids. Germline loops: CDR1 KGHSH, CDR2 LQKENI. Sequenced sample: PBMCs or T cells enriched from blood (not recorded which). This TCR was sampled from a young woman who had recovered from COVID-19. The chain employs TRBV18 and TRBJ2-3; D gene ambiguous. The DNA of the CDR3 is TGTGCCAGCTCACCATTCACGCGAGGAGCAGCAGATACGCAGTATTTT. It specifies CASSPFTRGAADTQYF.